This record concerns one TCR beta chain sequence. The data stem from a study of PD-1 blockade in classical Hodgkin lymphoma. The assay was immunoSEQ multiplex PCR, and TCRdb's table has in-frame clones only and misses some. The sample gives approximately 21,000 clones, approximately 84% of which show up once; around 7% is in the top ten. The time point is: cycle 4 day 1 (C4D1), after about 6 weeks of nivolumab. Every patient relapsed after autologous stem cell transplantation, and brentuximab vedotin exposure varied. Isolated CD8+ T cells were derived from thawed PBMCs through magnetic negative selection. Germline CDR1 is SNHLY and CDR2 is FYNNEI. The CDR3 contains 16 residues. V gave up 3 bases and J gave up 0 bases, with 12 bases separating them.

The specimen was CD8+ T cells from blood, collected before the fourth cycle of nivolumab. The genes are TRBV2 and TRBJ1-5, with TRBD1 as a possible D gene (5 bases). This TCR derives from a human donor with classical Hodgkin lymphoma. The DNA for the CDR3 is TGTGCCAGCAGTGACTTGGGACCTTATAGCAATCAGCCCCAGCATTTT. It specifies CASSDLGPYSNQPQHF.